This T cell receptor beta chain was recorded in a study of blood T cell repertoires in COVID-19. Across the study: T cells, B-cell-depleted T cells, or PBMCs supplied cDNA or gDNA.

The germline V and J ends were trimmed by 3 bases and 7 bases, with 11 bases remaining between them. The CDR3 loop spans 12 amino acids. The germline gives CDR1 SGDLS, CDR2 YYNGEE. The Seattle patients joined while their infection was active and were tracked longitudinally afterward. Clones were sequenced by immunoSEQ multiplex PCR, and TCRdb holds only the in-frame ones, with some missing. The sample lists over 200,000 clones, around 90% seen once, with approximately 2.6% in the top ten. Sequences were obtained from peripheral blood. The chain carries TRBV9 and TRBJ2-7; D is perhaps TRBD2 (5 bases). This receptor was taken from a person aged 18 to 35 with COVID-19, enrolled during active disease. Here the CDR3 reads CASSGSSGEQYF. CDR3 in DNA: TGTGCCAGCAGCGGATCCTCGGGGGAGCAGTACTTC.